Sequencing of this T cell receptor (beta chain) was carried out in a study of control samples from healthy donors and cancer patients. This CDR3 has 15 amino acids. V lost 0 bases and J lost 4; bases outside the gene matches: 3. CDR1 is SGDLS and CDR2 is YYNGEE in the germline V gene. Assay used: immunoSEQ multiplex PCR; TCRdb lists only in-frame clones, some missing. The data hold about 150,000 clones, with approximately 86% observed a single time. The chain joins TRBV9 to TRBJ2-7, with TRBD2 identical over 11 bases. The receptor comes from a man aged 18 to 30 in good health. What was sequenced was blood. The DNA of the CDR3 is TGTGCCAGCAGCGTAGGTAGCGGGGGGGTATACGAGCAGTACTTC. This codes for CASSVGSGGVYEQYF.